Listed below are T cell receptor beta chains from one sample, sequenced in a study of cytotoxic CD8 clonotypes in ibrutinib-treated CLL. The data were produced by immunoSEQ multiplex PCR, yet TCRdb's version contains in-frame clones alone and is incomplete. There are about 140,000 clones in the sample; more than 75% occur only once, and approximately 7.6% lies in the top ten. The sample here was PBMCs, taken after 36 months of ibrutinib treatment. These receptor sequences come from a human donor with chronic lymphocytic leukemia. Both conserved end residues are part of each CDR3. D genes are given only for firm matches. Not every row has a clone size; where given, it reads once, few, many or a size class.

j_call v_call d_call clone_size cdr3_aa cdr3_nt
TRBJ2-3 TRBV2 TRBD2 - CATAGGGLAGSDTQYF TGTGCCACCGCAGGGGGGGGACTAGCAGGCTCAGATACGCAGTATTTT
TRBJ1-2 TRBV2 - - CASSHTRTDLYGYTF TGTGCCAGCAGCCATACCAGGACAGACCTCTATGGCTACACCTTC
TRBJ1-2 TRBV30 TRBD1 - CAWRDDRGAGGYTF TGTGCCTGGAGAGATGACAGGGGGGCCGGAGGCTACACCTTC
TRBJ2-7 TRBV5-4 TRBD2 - CASSAGLENEQYF TGTGCCAGCAGCGCGGGACTAGAGAACGAGCAGTACTTC
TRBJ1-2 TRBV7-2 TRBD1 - CASSQNTGGAWSGYTF TGTGCCAGCAGCCAAAATACAGGGGGCGCATGGAGTGGCTACACCTTC
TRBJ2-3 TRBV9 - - CASSLSTDTQYF TGTGCCAGCAGCCTAAGCACAGATACGCAGTATTTT
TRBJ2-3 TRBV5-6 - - CASSITAPHTDTQYF TGTGCCAGCAGCATTACTGCTCCCCACACAGATACGCAGTATTTT
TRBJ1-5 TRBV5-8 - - CASSRGTTHYQPQHF TGTGCCAGCAGCCGGGGAACCACGCACTATCAGCCCCAGCATTTT
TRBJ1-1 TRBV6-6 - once CASSYGSSTEAFF TGTGCCAGCAGTTACGGATCCAGCACTGAAGCTTTCTTT
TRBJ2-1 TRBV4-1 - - CASSQRAESSYNEQFF TGCGCCAGCAGCCAGAGAGCGGAAAGCTCCTACAATGAGCAGTTCTTC
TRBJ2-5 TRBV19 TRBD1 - CASTQTGEETQYF TGTGCCAGTACCCAGACAGGGGAAGAGACCCAGTACTTC
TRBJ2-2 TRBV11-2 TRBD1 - CASSFIGTVNTGELFF TGTGCCAGCAGCTTTATCGGGACAGTGAACACCGGGGAGCTGTTTTTT
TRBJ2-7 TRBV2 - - CASRDGFNSYEQYF TGTGCCAGCAGGGACGGTTTCAACTCCTACGAGCAGTACTTC
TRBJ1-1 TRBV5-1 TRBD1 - CASSIGQGAVEAFF TGCGCCAGCAGCATCGGACAGGGGGCGGTTGAAGCTTTCTTT
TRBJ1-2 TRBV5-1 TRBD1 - CASSLGDRDYGYTF TGCGCCAGCAGCTTGGGGGACAGGGACTATGGCTACACCTTC
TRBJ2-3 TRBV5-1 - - CASSLPGTRTDTQYF TGCGCCAGCAGCTTGCCTGGGACCCGCACAGATACGCAGTATTTT
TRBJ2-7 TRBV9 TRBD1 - CASSPHRGSYEQYF TGTGCCAGCAGTCCTCACAGGGGCTCCTACGAGCAGTACTTC
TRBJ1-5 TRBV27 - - CASSFGGRQPQHF TGTGCCAGCAGTTTCGGAGGTAGGCAGCCCCAGCATTTT
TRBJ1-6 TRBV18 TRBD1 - CASSQSGQGNSPLHF TGTGCCAGCTCACAATCGGGACAGGGGAATTCACCCCTCCACTTT
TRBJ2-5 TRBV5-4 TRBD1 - CASSDRYRGRETQYF TGTGCCAGCAGCGACCGATACAGGGGCCGGGAGACCCAGTACTTC
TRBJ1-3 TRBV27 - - CASRKGGAGGNTIYF TGTGCCAGCCGAAAGGGGGGGGCCGGTGGAAACACCATATATTTT
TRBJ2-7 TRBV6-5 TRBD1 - CASRQGQGAFDEQYF TGTGCCAGCAGGCAGGGACAGGGGGCGTTCGACGAGCAGTACTTC
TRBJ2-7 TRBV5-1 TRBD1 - CASHRDRDHEQYF TGCGCCAGCCACCGGGACAGGGACCACGAGCAGTACTTC
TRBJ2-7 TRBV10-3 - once CAISESTGVYEQYF TGTGCCATCAGTGAGTCTACCGGAGTTTACGAGCAGTACTTC
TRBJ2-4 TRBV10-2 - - CASSEPRGLAKNIQYF TGCGCCAGCAGTGAGCCGAGGGGTCTAGCCAAAAACATTCAGTACTTC
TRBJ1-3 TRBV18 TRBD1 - CASSPRQGALSGNTIYF TGTGCCAGCTCACCCCGACAGGGGGCCCTCTCTGGAAACACCATATATTTT